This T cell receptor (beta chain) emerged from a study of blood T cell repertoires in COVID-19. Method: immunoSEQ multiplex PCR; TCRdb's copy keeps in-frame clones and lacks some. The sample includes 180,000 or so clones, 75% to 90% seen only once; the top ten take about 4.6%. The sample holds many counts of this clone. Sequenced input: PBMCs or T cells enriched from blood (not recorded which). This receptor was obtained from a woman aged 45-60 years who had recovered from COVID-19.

CDR3 in amino acids: CASRAGSSPYF. For the CDR3, the DNA is TGTGCCAGCAGAGCCGGGTCCAGCCCCTATTTT. This chain uses TRBV6-1 with TRBJ2-3; no clear D. CDR3 length: 11 residues. Germline-derived CDR1 and CDR2 are MNHNS and SASEGT. V was shortened by 6 bases and J by 15 bases, with 16 bases between the two germline ends.